These 20 T cell receptor beta chains originate from one sample sequenced in a study of PD-1 blockade in mismatch repair-deficient tumors. The repertoire was sequenced with immunoSEQ multiplex PCR; TCRdb's copy has only in-frame clones and lacks some. The table records more than 95,000 clones, around 83% of them present only once. This material consisted of peripheral blood, taken 44 weeks after starting pembrolizumab. The source is an adult with mismatch repair-deficient cancer.

The chain links TRBV4-2 to TRBJ2-6; tentative D call: TRBD1 (5 bases). Germline CDR1 reads LGHNA; CDR2 reads YNFKEQ. Trimming took off 1 base at V and 0 bases at J, with 7 bases between the two ends. This CDR3 has 16 residues. The DNA for the CDR3 is TGTGCCAGCAGCCAAGGGGGCTTCTCTGGGGCCAACGTCCTGACTTTC. The encoded protein is CASSQGGFSGANVLTF.

The chain uses TRBV27 and TRBJ2-7, with 9 nucleotides matching TRBD1. With V trimmed by 6 bases and J by 3 bases, 9 bases remained unmatched. Per germline, CDR1 MNHEY and CDR2 SMNVEV (reference sequence). The CDR3 is 15 amino acids. CDR3 in amino acids: CASSFGTGIYYEQYF. The DNA for the CDR3 is TGTGCCAGCAGCTTCGGGACAGGGATTTACTACGAGCAGTACTTC.

The chain combines TRBV29-1 with TRBJ2-1, with 13 bases identical to TRBD2. V dropped 6 bases and J dropped 5; count of bases not matched to a gene: 1. Germline CDR1 SQVTM, CDR2 ANQGSEA. This CDR3 comprises 13 residues. In nucleotides, the CDR3 is TGCAGCGTGGGGACTAGCGGGGACAATGAGCAGTTCTTC. Amino acids: CSVGTSGDNEQFF.

The chain has TRBV15 and TRBJ1-5, with TRBD1 matching 9 bases. With 5 bases clipped from V and 4 bases from J, the junction kept 6 bases outside the gene matches. The germline V gene encodes CDR1 LNHNV and CDR2 YYDKDF (reference sequence). The CDR3 contains 15 residues. The CDR3 sequence is CATSVQGARNQPQHF. In DNA form, the CDR3 reads TGTGCCACCAGCGTACAGGGGGCAAGAAATCAGCCCCAGCATTTT.

The chain has TRBV6-4 and TRBJ2-7; 9 positions agree with TRBD1. CDR1 is MRHNA, CDR2 SNTAGT, per germline. V gave up 5 bases and J gave up 6 bases; unmatched junction bases: 5. CDR3 size: 13 residues. The CDR3: CASSPGTGREQYF. DNA for the CDR3: TGTGCCAGCAGTCCCGGGACAGGGCGCGAGCAGTACTTC.

This clone was counted a single time. The CDR3 DNA reads as TGCGCCAGCAGCTTGGGACCCCTCGCAGGGGAGACCCAGTACTTC. The encoded protein is CASSLGPLAGETQYF. The rearrangement joins TRBV5-1 to TRBJ2-5; TRBD1 might be the D (5 bases). The germline V gene encodes CDR1 SGHRS and CDR2 YFSETQ. The CDR3 is 15 amino acids. V was trimmed by 0 bases and J by 5 bases, leaving 14 bases between them.

J is TRBJ2-1 and V is TRBV5-1, with no clear D. V lost 0 bases to trimming and J lost 9 bases, with 10 bases between them. Germline V gene sequence: CDR1 SGHRS, CDR2 YFSETQ. This CDR3 comprises 13 residues. The CDR3 region has the DNA TGCGCCAGCAGCTTGGTCGTGGTCGGTGAGCAGTTCTTC. Residues: CASSLVVVGEQFF.

The chain couples TRBV11-3 to TRBJ2-7; 7 bases agree with TRBD1. In germline, CDR1 is SGHNT, CDR2 YENEEA. This CDR3 comprises 15 residues. The junction had 8 bases not matched to a gene; V was cut back by 5 bases and J by 1 base. As DNA, the CDR3 is TGTGCCAGCAGCCCCGACAGGGTGGGGTCCTACGAGCAGTACTTC. The encoded protein is CASSPDRVGSYEQYF. Complete variable domain (other parts from reference TRBV11-3 and TRBJ2-7): EAGVVQSPRYKIIEKKQPVAFWCNPISGHNTLYWYLQNLGQGPELLIRYENEEAVDDSQLPKDRFSAERLKGVDSTLKIQPAELGDSAVYLCASSPDRVGSYEQYFGPGTRLTVT.

The chain uses TRBV28 and TRBJ2-5, with D possibly TRBD2 on 6 matching bases. Between the trimmed V and J ends, which lost 3 bases and 4 bases, there was a span of 9 bases. Germline V CDR1 and CDR2: MDHEN, SYDVKM. CDR3 length equals 13 residues. The CDR3 nucleotides are TGTGCCAGCAGTTTCGGAGGGGTAGAGACCCAGTACTTC. Translated, it gives CASSFGGVETQYF.

The V call is TRBV11-2, the J call TRBJ2-7; 7 nucleotides align to TRBD1. The germline CDR1 and CDR2 sequences are SGHAT and FQNNGV. The CDR3 sequence is 15 residues long. Trimming cost V 1 base and J 2 bases; bases outside gene matches: 5. The CDR3 here is CASSLGRDRTYEQYF. CDR3 nucleotides: TGTGCCAGCAGCTTAGGACGGGACAGAACCTACGAGCAGTACTTC.

The chain has TRBV18 and TRBJ2-1, with TRBD1 as a possible D gene (6 bases). V lost 5 bases and J 0 bases, leaving 14 bases between the germline ends. This CDR3 has 16 amino acids. CDR1 and CDR2 (germline): KGHSH, LQKENI. CDR3 in DNA: TGTGCCAGCTCAGGGGGCAGCGCGAGCTCCTACAATGAGCAGTTCTTC. This codes for CASSGGSASSYNEQFF. The whole variable domain, remainder taken from reference TRBV18 and TRBJ2-1, is NAGVMQNPRHLVRRRGQEARLRCSPMKGHSHVYWYRQLPEEGLKFMVYLQKENIIDESGMPKERFSAEFPKEGPSILRIQQVVRGDSAAYFCASSGGSASSYNEQFFGPGTRLTVL.

The rearrangement joins TRBV2 to TRBJ1-5, with D uncertain. The V gene lost 6 bases and the J gene lost 7 bases, with 13 bases spanning the gap. Per the germline V gene, CDR1 is SNHLY and CDR2 is FYNNEI. CDR3 length: 13 amino acids. CDR3 in amino acids: CASRIGPGQPQHF. CDR3 coding DNA: TGTGCCAGCAGGATAGGGCCGGGCCAGCCCCAGCATTTT.

The chain carries TRBV5-1 and TRBJ2-3, with D perhaps matching TRBD2 (5 bases). Trimming removed 1 base at V and 4 bases at J, with 13 bases between. The CDR3 length is 15 residues. Germline V gene data show CDR1 as SGHRS and CDR2 as YFSETQ. CDR3 in DNA: TGCGCCAGCAGCTTGCAGGACGAGAGGGCAGATACGCAGTATTTT. It translates to CASSLQDERADTQYF.

The chain is built from TRBV2 and TRBJ2-4; D gene ambiguous. Trimming shortened V by 9 bases and J by 1 base, and 10 bases separated the two germline ends. CDR1 SNHLY and CDR2 FYNNEI come from the germline V gene. The CDR3 is 13 amino acids. CDR3 DNA: TGTGCCAGTGGTCTGGGGGCCAAAAACATTCAGTACTTC. Its protein product is CASGLGAKNIQYF.

In this sample, this clone turned up once. The CDR3, as DNA: TGCGCCAGCAGCCAGCGGATACTTACCAAGACCCAGTACTTC. Its translation is CASSQRILTKTQYF. The V and J genes are TRBV4-1 and TRBJ2-5; D ambiguous. CDR1 MGHRA and CDR2 YSYEKL come from the germline V gene. The V gene lost 3 bases and the J gene lost 6 bases, with 14 bases spanning the gap. This CDR3 has 14 residues.

The chain combines TRBV5-4 with TRBJ2-7; D is unresolved. The CDR3 contains 14 residues. Germline CDR1 is SGHNT and CDR2 is YYREEE (reference sequence). Trimming shortened V by 0 bases and J by 0 bases, and 7 bases separated the two germline ends. The CDR3 nucleotides are TGTGCCAGCAGCTTGGAACCGAACTCCTACGAGCAGTACTTC. Protein sequence: CASSLEPNSYEQYF. The full variable domain, completed using reference TRBV5-4 and TRBJ2-7, is ETGVTQSPTHLIKTRGQQVTLRCSSQSGHNTVSWYQQALGQGPQFIFQYYREEENGRGNFPPRFSGLQFPNYSSELNVNALELDDSALYLCASSLEPNSYEQYFGPGTRLTVT.

This chain uses TRBV7-3 with TRBJ2-1; 10 bases are shared with TRBD2. The J segment lost 4 bases and the V segment lost 3 bases, leaving 3 bases of the junction unmatched. The CDR3 runs 15 residues. Germline-derived CDR1 and CDR2 are SGHTA and FQGTGA. CDR3 coding DNA: TGTGCCAGCAGCTTGGTAGCGGGAGGTTACAATGAGCAGTTCTTC. It is translated as CASSLVAGGYNEQFF.

The V and J genes are TRBV30 and TRBJ1-4; D gene uncertain. The CDR3 is made up of 14 amino acids. Germline lookup yields CDR1 GTSNPN and CDR2 SVGIG (reference sequence). V lost 1 base, J lost 3 bases, and 9 bases lay in between. The CDR3 DNA follows: TGTGCCTGGAGTGAAGTAACAGCTAATGAAAAACTGTTTTTT. Protein: CAWSEVTANEKLFF.

This chain links TRBV9 with TRBJ2-3; possible D gene TRBD2, 6 bases. Germline V gene sequence: CDR1 SGDLS, CDR2 YYNGEE. Between the trimmed V and J ends, which lost 2 bases and 4 bases, there was a span of 8 bases. This CDR3 region has 13 residues. The CDR3 loop is CASSVLASDTQYF. In DNA form, the CDR3 reads TGTGCCAGCAGCGTTCTAGCGTCAGATACGCAGTATTTT.

The rearrangement uses TRBV28 and TRBJ2-7; TRBD1 matches at 8 bases. The CDR3 covers 16 residues. Germline CDR1 MDHEN, CDR2 SYDVKM. The V segment lost 3 bases and the J segment 3 bases; nucleotides outside the gene matches: 10. Here the CDR3 DNA reads TGTGCCAGCAGTTTCATTGTGGGACAGGTGCTCTACGAGCAGTACTTC. Protein product: CASSFIVGQVLYEQYF.